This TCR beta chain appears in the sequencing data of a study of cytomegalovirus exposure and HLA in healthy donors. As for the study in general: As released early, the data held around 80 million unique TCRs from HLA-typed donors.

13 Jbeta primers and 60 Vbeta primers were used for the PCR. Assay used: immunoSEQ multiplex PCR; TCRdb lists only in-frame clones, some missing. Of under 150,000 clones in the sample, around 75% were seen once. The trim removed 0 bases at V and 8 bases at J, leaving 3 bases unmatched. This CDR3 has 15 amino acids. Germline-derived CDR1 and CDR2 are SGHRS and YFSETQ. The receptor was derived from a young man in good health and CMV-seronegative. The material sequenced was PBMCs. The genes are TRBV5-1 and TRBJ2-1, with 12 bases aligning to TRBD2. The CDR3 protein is CASSLGPSGRDEQFF. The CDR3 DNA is TGCGCCAGCAGCTTGGGACCTAGCGGGAGGGATGAGCAGTTCTTC.